The present entry profiles one T cell receptor beta chain with its context. The sample originates from a study of blood T cell repertoires in COVID-19. Study in general: Specimens from acute and convalescent COVID-19 originated in the United States, Italy and Spain.

Original processing notes: Quantification of nucleated cells was approximated via reference gene primer amplification. The repertoire was sequenced with immunoSEQ multiplex PCR; TCRdb's copy has only in-frame clones and lacks some. V, J and clone size are those of that table, while D and trimming were read from the DNA. This sample has about 410,000 clones, with about 90% found just once. Germline loops: CDR1 SGDLS, CDR2 YYNGEE. The CDR3 loop spans 18 amino acids. V gave up 4 bases and J gave up 0 bases, with 17 bases separating them. The sample consisted of PBMCs or T cells enriched from blood (not recorded which). This clonotype was sampled from a man between 18 and 29 years old who had recovered from COVID-19. V gene TRBV9 combines with J gene TRBJ2-6, with a tentative D call TRBD2 (6 bases). The CDR3 DNA reads as TGTGCCAGCAGCCCTGCTGGGGGGTTTAGCTCTGGGGCCAACGTCCTGACTTTC. Protein: CASSPAGGFSSGANVLTF.